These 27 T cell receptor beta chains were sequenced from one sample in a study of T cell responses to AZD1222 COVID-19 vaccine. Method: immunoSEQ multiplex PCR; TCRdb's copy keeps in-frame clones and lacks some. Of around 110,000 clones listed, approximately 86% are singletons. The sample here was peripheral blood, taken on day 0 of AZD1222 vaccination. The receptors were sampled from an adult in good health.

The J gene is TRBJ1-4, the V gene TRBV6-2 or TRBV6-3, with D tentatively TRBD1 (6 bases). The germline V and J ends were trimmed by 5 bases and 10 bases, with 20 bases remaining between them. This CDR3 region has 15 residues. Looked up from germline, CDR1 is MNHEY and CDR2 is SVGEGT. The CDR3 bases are TGTGCCAGCAGTGAGCCCTATGCCCAAGGGGGAAAACTGTTTTTT. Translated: CASSEPYAQGGKLFF.

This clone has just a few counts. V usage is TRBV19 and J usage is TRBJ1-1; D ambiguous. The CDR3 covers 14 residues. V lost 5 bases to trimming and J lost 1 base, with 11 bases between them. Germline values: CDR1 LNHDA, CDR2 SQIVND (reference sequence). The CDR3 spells CASSLDNRNTEAFF. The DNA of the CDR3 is TGTGCCAGTAGTCTCGATAACAGGAACACTGAAGCTTTCTTT.

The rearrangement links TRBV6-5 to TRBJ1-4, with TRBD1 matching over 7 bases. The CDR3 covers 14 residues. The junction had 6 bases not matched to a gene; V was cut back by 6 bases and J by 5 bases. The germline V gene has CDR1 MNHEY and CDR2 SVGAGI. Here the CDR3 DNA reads TGTGCCAGCAGATTACAGGGGTACAATGAAAAACTGTTTTTT. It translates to CASRLQGYNEKLFF.

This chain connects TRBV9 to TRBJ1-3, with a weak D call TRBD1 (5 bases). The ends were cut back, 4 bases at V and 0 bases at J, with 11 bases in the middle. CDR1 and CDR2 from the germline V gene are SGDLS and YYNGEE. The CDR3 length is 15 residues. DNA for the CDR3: TGTGCCAGCAGCTCACGGGACTTCTCTGGAAACACCATATATTTT. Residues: CASSSRDFSGNTIYF.

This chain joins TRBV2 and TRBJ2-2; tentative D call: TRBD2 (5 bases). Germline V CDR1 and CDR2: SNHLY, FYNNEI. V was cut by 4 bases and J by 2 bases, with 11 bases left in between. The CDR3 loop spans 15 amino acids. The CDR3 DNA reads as TGTGCCAGCAGTGGGGAGCCGGTAAACACCGGGGAGCTGTTTTTT. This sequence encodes CASSGEPVNTGELFF.

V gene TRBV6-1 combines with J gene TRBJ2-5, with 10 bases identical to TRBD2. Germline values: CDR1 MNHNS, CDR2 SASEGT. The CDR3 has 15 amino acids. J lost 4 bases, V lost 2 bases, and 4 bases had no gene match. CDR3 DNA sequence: TGTGCCAGCAGTGAACGGGTAGCGGGAGGAGAGACCCAGTACTTC. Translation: CASSERVAGGETQYF.

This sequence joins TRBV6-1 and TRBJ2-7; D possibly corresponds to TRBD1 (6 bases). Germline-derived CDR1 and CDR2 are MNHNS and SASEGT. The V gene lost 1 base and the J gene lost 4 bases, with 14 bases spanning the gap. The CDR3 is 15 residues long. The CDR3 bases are TGTGCCAGCAGTGAAGGGGGCAGGGGAACTTACGAGCAGTACTTC. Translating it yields CASSEGGRGTYEQYF.

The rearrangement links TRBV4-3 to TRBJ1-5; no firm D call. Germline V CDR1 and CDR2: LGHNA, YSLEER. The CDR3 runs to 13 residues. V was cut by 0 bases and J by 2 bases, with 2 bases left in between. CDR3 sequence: CASSQDGNQPQHF. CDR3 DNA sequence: TGCGCCAGCAGCCAAGATGGCAATCAGCCCCAGCATTTT.

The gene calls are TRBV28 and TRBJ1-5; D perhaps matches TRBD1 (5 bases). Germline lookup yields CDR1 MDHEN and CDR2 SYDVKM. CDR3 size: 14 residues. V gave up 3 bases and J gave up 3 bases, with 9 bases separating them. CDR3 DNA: TGTGCCAGCAGTTTCCGGGGCTACAATCAGCCCCAGCATTTT. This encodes CASSFRGYNQPQHF.

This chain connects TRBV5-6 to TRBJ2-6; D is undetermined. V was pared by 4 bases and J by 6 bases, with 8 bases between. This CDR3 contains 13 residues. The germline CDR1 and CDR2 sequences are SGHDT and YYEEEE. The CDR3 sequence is CASSGSEANVLTF. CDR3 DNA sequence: TGTGCCAGCAGCGGTTCGGAGGCCAACGTCCTGACTTTC.

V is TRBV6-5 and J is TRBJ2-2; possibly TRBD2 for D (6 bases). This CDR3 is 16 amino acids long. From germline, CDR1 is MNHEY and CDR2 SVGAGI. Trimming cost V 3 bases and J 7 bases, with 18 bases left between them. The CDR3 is CASSYGTPPRNGELFF. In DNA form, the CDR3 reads TGTGCCAGCAGTTATGGGACTCCCCCGAGGAACGGGGAGCTGTTTTTT.

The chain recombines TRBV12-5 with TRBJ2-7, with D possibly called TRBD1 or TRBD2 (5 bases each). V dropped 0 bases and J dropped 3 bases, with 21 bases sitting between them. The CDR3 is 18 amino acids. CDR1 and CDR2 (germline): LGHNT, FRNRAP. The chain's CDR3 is CASGLVGHLPGSSYEQYF. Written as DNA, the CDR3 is TGTGCTAGTGGTTTGGTGGGGCATCTACCGGGATCTAGCTACGAGCAGTACTTC.

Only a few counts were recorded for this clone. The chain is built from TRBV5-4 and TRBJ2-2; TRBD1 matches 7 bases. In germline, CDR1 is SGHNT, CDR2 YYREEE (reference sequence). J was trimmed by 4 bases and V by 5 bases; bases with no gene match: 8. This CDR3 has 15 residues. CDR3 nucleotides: TGTGCCAGCAGGCCTCGGACAGGATCCACCGGGGAGCTGTTTTTT. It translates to CASRPRTGSTGELFF. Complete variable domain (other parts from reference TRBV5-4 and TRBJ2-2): ETGVTQSPTHLIKTRGQQVTLRCSSQSGHNTVSWYQQALGQGPQFIFQYYREEENGRGNFPPRFSGLQFPNYSSELNVNALELDDSALYLCASRPRTGSTGELFFGEGSRLTVL.

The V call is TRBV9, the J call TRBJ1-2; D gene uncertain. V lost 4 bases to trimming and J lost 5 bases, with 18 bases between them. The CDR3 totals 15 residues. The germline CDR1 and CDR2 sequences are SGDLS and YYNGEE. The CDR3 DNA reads TGTGCCAGCAGCCCCGGACTTTCGCGGGATTATGGCTACACCTTC. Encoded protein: CASSPGLSRDYGYTF. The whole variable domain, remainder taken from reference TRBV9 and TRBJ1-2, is DSGVTQTPKHLITATGQRVTLRCSPRSGDLSVYWYQQSLDQGLQFLIQYYNGEERAKGNILERFSAQQFPDLHSELNLSSLELGDSALYFCASSPGLSRDYGYTFGSGTRLTVV.

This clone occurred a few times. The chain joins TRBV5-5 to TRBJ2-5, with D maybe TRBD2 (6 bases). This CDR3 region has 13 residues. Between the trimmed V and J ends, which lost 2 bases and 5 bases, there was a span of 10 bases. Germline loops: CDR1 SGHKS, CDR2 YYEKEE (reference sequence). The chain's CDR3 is CASSFTGGETQYF. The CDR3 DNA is TGTGCCAGCAGCTTTACAGGAGGGGAGACCCAGTACTTC. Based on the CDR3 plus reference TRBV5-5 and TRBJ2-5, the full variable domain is DAGVTQSPTHLIKTRGQQVTLRCSPISGHKSVSWYQQVLGQGPQFIFQYYEKEERGRGNFPDRFSARQFPNYSSELNVNALLLGDSALYLCASSFTGGETQYFGPGTRLLVL.

CDR3 protein: CASSSGTGYQETQYF. Here the CDR3 DNA reads TGTGCCAGCAGCTCCGGGACAGGTTATCAAGAGACCCAGTACTTC. This chain links TRBV7-3 with TRBJ2-5, with 8 bases aligning to TRBD1. The CDR3 loop spans 15 amino acids. Trimming removed 4 bases from V and 2 bases from J; junction bases left unmatched: 6. From germline, CDR1 is SGHTA and CDR2 FQGTGA.

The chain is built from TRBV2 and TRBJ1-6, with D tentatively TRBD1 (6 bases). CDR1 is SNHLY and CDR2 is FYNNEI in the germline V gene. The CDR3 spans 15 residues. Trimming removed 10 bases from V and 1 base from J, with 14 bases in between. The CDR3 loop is CATGTRTSYNSPLHF. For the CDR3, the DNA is TGTGCCACCGGGACACGGACGTCCTATAATTCACCCCTCCACTTT.

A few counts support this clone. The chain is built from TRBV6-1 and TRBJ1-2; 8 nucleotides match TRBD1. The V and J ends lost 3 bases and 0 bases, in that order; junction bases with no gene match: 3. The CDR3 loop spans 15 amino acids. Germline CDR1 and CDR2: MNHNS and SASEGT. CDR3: CASSERTGSNYGYTF. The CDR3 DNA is TGTGCCAGCAGTGAGCGGACAGGGTCTAACTATGGCTACACCTTC.

The CDR3 loop reads CATSDLGRGADTQYF. Written as DNA, the CDR3 is TGTGCCACCAGTGATTTAGGCAGGGGTGCAGATACGCAGTATTTT. The rearrangement joins TRBV24-1 to TRBJ2-3; a weak D match, TRBD1 (6 bases). The CDR3 covers 15 residues. CDR1 KGHDR and CDR2 SFDVKD come from the germline V gene. Trimming took off 1 base at V and 4 bases at J, with 11 bases between the two ends.

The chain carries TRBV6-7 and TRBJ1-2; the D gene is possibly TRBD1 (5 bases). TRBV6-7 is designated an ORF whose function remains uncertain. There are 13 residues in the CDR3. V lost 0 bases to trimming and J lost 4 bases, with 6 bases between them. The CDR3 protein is CASSYSGPYGYTF. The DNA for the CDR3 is TGTGCCAGCAGTTACTCGGGACCCTATGGCTACACCTTC.

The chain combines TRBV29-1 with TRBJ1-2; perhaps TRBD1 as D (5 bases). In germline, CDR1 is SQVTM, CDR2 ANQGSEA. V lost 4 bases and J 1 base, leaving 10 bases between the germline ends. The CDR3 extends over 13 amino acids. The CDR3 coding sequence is TGCAGCGTTGGCGTCAGGGATAACTATGGCTACACCTTC. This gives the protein CSVGVRDNYGYTF.

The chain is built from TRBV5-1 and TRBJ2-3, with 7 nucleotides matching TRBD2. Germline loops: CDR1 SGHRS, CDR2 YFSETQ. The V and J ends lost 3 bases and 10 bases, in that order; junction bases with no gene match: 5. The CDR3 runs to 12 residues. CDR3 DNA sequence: TGCGCCAGCAGCTCCGGCGGGAGTGCGCAGTATTTT. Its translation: CASSSGGSAQYF.

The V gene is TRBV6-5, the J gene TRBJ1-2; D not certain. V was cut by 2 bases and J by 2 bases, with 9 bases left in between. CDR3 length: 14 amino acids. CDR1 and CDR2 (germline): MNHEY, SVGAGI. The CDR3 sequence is CASSYVGQNYGYTF. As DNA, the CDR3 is TGTGCCAGCAGTTACGTCGGGCAGAACTATGGCTACACCTTC.

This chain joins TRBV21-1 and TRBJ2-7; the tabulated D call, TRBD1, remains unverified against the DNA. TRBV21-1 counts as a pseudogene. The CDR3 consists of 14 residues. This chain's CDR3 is CASRKWTGFYEQYF. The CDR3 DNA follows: TGTGCCAGCAGAAAGTGGACAGGGTTCTACGAGCAGTACTTC.

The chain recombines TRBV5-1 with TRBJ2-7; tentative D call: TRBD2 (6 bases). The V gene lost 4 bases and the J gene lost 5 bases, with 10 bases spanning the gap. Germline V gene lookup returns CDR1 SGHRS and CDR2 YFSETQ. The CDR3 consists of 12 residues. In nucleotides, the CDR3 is TGCGCCAGCAGCCAGGAGGGGAACGAGCAGTACTTC. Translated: CASSQEGNEQYF.

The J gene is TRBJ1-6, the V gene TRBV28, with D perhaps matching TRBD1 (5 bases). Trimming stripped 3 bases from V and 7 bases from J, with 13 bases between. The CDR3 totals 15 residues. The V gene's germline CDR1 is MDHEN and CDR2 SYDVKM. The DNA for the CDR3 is TGTGCCAGCAGTTTCCTGGGACGGGGAAATTCACCCCTCCACTTT. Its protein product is CASSFLGRGNSPLHF. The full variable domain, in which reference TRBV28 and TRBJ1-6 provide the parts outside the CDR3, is DVKVTQSSRYLVKRTGEKVFLECVQDMDHENMFWYRQDPGLGLRLIYFSYDVKMKEKGDIPEGYSVSREKKERFSLILESASTNQTSMYLCASSFLGRGNSPLHFGNGTRLTVT.

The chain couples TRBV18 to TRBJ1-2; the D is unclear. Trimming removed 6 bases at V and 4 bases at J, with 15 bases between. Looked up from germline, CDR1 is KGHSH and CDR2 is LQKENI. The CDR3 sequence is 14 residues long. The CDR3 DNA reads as TGTGCCAGCTCCCGCGCCGCCATACCCTATGGCTACACCTTC. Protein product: CASSRAAIPYGYTF.